This T cell receptor beta chain was identified during a study of identifying expanded T cells in peripheral blood. As regards this clone: Its cognate antigen is unknown.

Whole-study findings and limits: Variance in clone template counts between approximately two-week samples significantly increased with total template count across all healthy donors. Over about two and four weeks, about 15 and 19 clones changed, versus approximately 1.1 between replicates.

Healthy donors had no documented immune events, such as infections, while sampled. This CDR3 comprises 15 residues. CDR1 is SGDLS, CDR2 YYNGEE, per germline. The J segment lost 0 bases and the V segment lost 4 bases, leaving 4 bases of the junction unmatched. Produced via immunoSEQ multiplex PCR; TCRdb's table is partial and in-frame only. This sample carries over 90,000 clones, approximately 89% of them seen once, and the ten largest clones take over 12%. The sequence was obtained from a person aged 18 to 70 in good health. Sequencing input: blood. The chain carries TRBV9 and TRBJ1-3; 7 nucleotides match TRBD1. The CDR3 here is CASSPGTASGNTIYF. The DNA for the CDR3 is TGTGCCAGCAGCCCGGGGACAGCCTCTGGAAACACCATATATTTT.